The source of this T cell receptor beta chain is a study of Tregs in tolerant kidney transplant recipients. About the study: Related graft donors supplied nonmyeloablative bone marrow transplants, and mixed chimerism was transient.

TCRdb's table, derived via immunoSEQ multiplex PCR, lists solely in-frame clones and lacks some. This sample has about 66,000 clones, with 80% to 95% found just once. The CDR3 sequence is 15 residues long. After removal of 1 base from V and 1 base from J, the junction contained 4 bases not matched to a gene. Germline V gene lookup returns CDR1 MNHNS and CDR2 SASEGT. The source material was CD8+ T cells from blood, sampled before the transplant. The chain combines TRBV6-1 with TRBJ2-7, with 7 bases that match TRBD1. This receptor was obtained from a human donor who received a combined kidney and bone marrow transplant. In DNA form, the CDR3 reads TGTGCCAGCAGTGAAGGGACAGGAGCATCCTACGAGCAGTACTTC. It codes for CASSEGTGASYEQYF.